One and the same sample provided the 12 T cell receptor beta chains below, sequenced in a study of post-analysis software for immune sequencing data. Overall study findings and caveats: A few TRBV segments appeared more often in patients than in controls, and TRBV5-6, TRBV5-1 and TRBV20-1 were among these.

Unique-molecular-identifier-tagged TCR beta cDNA libraries were used. TCRdb re-called the PCR reads through MiXCR, storing one row per CDR3 protein. This sample carries fewer than 550,000 distinct CDR3 sequences, approximately 34% of them seen once, and the ten largest clones take less than 6%. Antigens for these TCRs are unknown. The sequenced material came from blood. The receptors come from a girl between 2 and 17 years old with multiple sclerosis.

This clonotype was found a few times. The chain is built from TRBV7-9 and TRBJ1-5; D gene ambiguous. This CDR3 is built from 15 residues. Trimming left V 5 bases short and J 0 bases short, with 11 bases between. Germline-derived CDR1 and CDR2 are SEHNR and FQNEAQ (reference sequence). Here the CDR3 DNA reads TGTGCCAGCAGCCCGTACTGGGATAGCAATCAGCCCCAGCATTTT. Translation gives CASSPYWDSNQPQHF.

This sequence joins TRBV5-1 and TRBJ2-5, with a tentative D call TRBD1 (6 bases). CDR1 SGHRS and CDR2 YFSETQ come from the germline V gene. The CDR3 has 15 residues. Trimming removed 0 bases from V and 5 bases from J, with 14 bases in between. DNA of the CDR3: TGCGCCAGCAGCTTGGCCAGGGGCAATACGGAGACCCAGTACTTC. It yields the protein CASSLARGNTETQYF.

This clonotype was found a few times. The V gene is TRBV20-1, the J gene TRBJ2-7, with a weak D call TRBD1 (6 bases). Germline loops: CDR1 DFQATT, CDR2 SNEGSKA (reference sequence). V was trimmed by 2 bases and J by 2 bases, leaving 10 bases between them. CDR3 length: 13 residues. The CDR3 DNA reads as TGCAGTGCTAGATCCGGGACAACCTACGAGCAGTACTTC. It translates to CSARSGTTYEQYF.

For this clonotype: The germline gene is not matched at one end of the junction; a read error may be the cause. The chain joins TRBV20-1 to TRBJ2-3; D call uncertain. CDR3 length equals 12 residues. Germline lookup yields CDR1 DFQATT and CDR2 SNEGSKA (reference sequence). The CDR3 here is CRARVVADTQYF. CDR3 sequence (DNA): TGCAGGGCTAGAGTTGTAGCAGATACGCAGTATTTT.

This clonotype was detected a few times. This chain links TRBV10-3 with TRBJ2-1; 8 bases are a match to TRBD1. Germline V gene sequence: CDR1 ENHRY, CDR2 SYGVKD. The CDR3 extends over 16 amino acids. V lost 6 bases to trimming and J lost 8 bases; unmatched junction nucleotides: 15. The chain's CDR3 is CAISDDRGTVLHEQFF. In nucleotides, the CDR3 is TGTGCCATCAGCGACGACAGGGGTACTGTTCTCCATGAGCAGTTCTTC.

The chain links TRBV2 to TRBJ2-1, with 8 nucleotides matching TRBD1. CDR3 length equals 15 residues. Losses at the gene ends were 8 bases for V and 4 bases for J; bases not matched to a gene: 10. The germline V gene encodes CDR1 SNHLY and CDR2 FYNNEI. The CDR3 region is CASFTGQDLYNEQFF. CDR3 bases: TGTGCCAGCTTTACGGGACAGGACCTATACAATGAGCAGTTCTTC.

The V call is TRBV7-6, the J call TRBJ2-2; 8 bases line up with TRBD1. Germline V lookup: CDR1 SGHVS, CDR2 FNYEAQ. V was clipped by 0 bases and J by 1 base; unmatched bases: 4. This CDR3 has 17 amino acids. CDR3 nucleotides: TGTGCCAGCAGCTTAGCCGCCGGGACAGGGAACACCGGGGAGCTGTTTTTT. As protein: CASSLAAGTGNTGELFF.

This clonotype showed up just a few times. CDR3 nucleotide sequence: TGCGCCAGCAGGACGACAGGAACGAACACTGAAGCTTTCTTT. Amino acid sequence: CASRTTGTNTEAFF. The chain links TRBV5-1 to TRBJ1-1; weak D call: TRBD1 (6 bases). This CDR3 spans 14 amino acids. With 5 bases removed from V and 1 base from J, the gap between germline ends came to 12 bases. The germline V gene has CDR1 SGHRS and CDR2 YFSETQ.

The chain couples TRBV20-1 to TRBJ2-7; 9 positions match TRBD1. Germline V lookup: CDR1 DFQATT, CDR2 SNEGSKA (reference sequence). The length of the CDR3 is 13 residues. CDR3 in amino acids: CRAGTGTSYEQYF. The CDR3 bases are TGCAGAGCCGGGACAGGGACTTCCTACGAGCAGTACTTC.

The sample holds a few counts of this clonotype. The gene calls are TRBV5-6 and TRBJ2-1; D is perhaps TRBD2 (6 bases). This CDR3 contains 15 residues. The germline V gene has CDR1 SGHDT and CDR2 YYEEEE. Trimming removed 2 bases from V and 9 bases from J, with 18 bases in between. Written as DNA, the CDR3 is TGTGCCAGCAGCTTAACCGGGCCAAGGGGAGGTGAGCAGTTCTTC. Translated, it gives CASSLTGPRGGEQFF.

This clonotype was seen a handful of times. The chain joins TRBV5-1 to TRBJ2-7; 10 nucleotides match TRBD1. This CDR3 is 16 amino acids long. From germline, CDR1 is SGHRS and CDR2 YFSETQ. J gave up 5 bases and V 4 bases, and 12 bases lay outside the gene matches. The CDR3, as DNA: TGCGCCAGCAGCGAGAGTCCGGGACAGGGGTTGCACGAGCAGTACTTC. Translating it yields CASSESPGQGLHEQYF.

Remarks on this clonotype: Because the CDR3 is missing its conserved closing phenylalanine or tryptophan, this is likely a read error. This chain links TRBV7-8 with TRBJ1-4; 7 bases fit TRBD1. Germline CDR1 and CDR2: SGHVS and FQNEAQ. The CDR3 is 15 residues long. After removal of 3 bases from V and 3 bases from J, the junction contained 4 bases not matched to a gene. CDR3 amino acids: CASSFLDRSNEKLFV. The CDR3 region has the DNA TGTGCCAGCAGCTTTTTGGACAGGTCTAATGAAAAACTGTTTGTT.